The source of this T cell receptor (beta chain) is a study of blood T cell repertoires in COVID-19. The assay was immunoSEQ multiplex PCR, and TCRdb's table has in-frame clones only and misses some. In the table there are tens of thousands of clones, around nine tenths of which are singletons. CDR1 is MGHDK, CDR2 SYGVNS, per germline. V lost 1 base, J lost 1 base, and 16 bases lay in between. The CDR3 is 17 residues long. The clonotype comes from a human donor in a cohort sampled during active COVID-19. The specimen sequenced was peripheral blood. The chain employs TRBV25-1 and TRBJ1-1; perhaps TRBD1 as D (5 bases). In DNA form, the CDR3 reads TGTGCCAGCAGTGAATTGGGGGAGGGATGGGCGAACACTGAAGCTTTCTTT. Translating it yields CASSELGEGWANTEAFF.